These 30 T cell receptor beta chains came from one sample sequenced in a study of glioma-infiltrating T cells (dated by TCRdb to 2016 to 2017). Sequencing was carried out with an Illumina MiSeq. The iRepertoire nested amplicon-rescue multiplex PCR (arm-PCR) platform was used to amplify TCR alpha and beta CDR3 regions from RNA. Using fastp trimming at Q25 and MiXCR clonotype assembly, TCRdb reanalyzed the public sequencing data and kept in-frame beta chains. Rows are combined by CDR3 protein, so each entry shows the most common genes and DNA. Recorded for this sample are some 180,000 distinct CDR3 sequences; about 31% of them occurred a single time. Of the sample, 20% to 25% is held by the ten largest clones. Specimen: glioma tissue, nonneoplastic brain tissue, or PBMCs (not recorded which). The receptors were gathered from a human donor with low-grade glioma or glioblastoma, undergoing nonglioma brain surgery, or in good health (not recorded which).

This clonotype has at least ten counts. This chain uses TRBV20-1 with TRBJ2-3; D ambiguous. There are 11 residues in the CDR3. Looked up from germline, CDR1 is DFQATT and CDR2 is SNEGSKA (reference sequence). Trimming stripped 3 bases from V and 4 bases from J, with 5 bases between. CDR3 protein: CSARAADTQYF. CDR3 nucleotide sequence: TGCAGTGCTAGGGCGGCAGATACGCAGTATTTT.

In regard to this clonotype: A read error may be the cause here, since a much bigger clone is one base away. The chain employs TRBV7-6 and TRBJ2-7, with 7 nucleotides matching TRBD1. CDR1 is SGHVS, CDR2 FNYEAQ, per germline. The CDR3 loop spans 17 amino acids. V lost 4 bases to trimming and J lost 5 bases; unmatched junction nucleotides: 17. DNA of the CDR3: TGTGCCAGCAGCTCGGGACAGAGGGCGCGAGATCGCCACGAGCAGTACTTC. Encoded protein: CASSSGQRARDRHEQYF.

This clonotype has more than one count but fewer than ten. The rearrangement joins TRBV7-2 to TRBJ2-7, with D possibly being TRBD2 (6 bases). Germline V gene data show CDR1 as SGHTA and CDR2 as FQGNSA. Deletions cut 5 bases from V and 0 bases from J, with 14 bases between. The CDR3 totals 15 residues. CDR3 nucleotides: TGTGCCAGCAGCCCCCGGGAGCTCCTCTCCTACGAGCAGTACTTC. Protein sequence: CASSPRELLSYEQYF.

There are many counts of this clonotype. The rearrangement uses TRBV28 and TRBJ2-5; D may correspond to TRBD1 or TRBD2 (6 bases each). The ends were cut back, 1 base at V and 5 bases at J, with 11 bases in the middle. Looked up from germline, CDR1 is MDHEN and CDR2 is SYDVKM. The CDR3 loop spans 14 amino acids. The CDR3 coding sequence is TGTGCCAGCAGTTTATCGGGGGCGGGGGAGACCCAGTACTTC. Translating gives CASSLSGAGETQYF.

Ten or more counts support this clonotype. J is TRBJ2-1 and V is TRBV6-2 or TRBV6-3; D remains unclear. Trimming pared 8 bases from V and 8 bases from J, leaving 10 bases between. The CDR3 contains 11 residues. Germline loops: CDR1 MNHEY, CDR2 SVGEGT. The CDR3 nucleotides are TGTGCCAGCGGAGAAGGATATGAGCAGTTCTTC. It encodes CASGEGYEQFF.

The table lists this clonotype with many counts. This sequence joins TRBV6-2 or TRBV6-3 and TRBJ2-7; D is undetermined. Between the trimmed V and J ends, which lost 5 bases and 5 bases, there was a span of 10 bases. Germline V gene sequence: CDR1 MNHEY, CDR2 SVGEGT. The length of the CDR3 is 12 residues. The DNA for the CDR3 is TGTGCCAGCAGTCAGAATCACCACGAGCAGTACTTC. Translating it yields CASSQNHHEQYF.

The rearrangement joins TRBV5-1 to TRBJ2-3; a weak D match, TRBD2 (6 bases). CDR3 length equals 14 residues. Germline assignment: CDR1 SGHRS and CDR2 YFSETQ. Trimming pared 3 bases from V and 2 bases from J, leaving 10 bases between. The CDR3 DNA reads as TGCGCCAGCAGCTGGGACTTCCTCACAGATACGCAGTATTTT. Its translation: CASSWDFLTDTQYF.

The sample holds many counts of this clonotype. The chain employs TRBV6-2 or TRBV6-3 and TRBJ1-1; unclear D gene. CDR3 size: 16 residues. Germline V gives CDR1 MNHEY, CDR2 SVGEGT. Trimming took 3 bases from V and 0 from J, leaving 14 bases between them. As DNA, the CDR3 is TGTGCCAGCAGTTATTTTCGGGAGGATATGAACACTGAAGCTTTCTTT. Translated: CASSYFREDMNTEAFF.

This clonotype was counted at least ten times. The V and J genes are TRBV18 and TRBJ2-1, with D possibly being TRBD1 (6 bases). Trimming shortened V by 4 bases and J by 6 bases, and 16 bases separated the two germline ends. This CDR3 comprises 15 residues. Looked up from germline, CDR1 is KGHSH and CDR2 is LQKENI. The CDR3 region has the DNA TGTGCCAGCTCACAGCAGACAGGTTGGAGCAATGAGCAGTTCTTC. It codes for CASSQQTGWSNEQFF.

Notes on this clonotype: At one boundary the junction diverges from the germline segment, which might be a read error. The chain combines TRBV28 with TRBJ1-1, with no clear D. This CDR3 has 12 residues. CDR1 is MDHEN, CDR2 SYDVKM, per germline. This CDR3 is CASSFLGTEVFF. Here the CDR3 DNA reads TGTGCCAGCAGTTTTCTCGGTACTGAAGTTTTCTTT.

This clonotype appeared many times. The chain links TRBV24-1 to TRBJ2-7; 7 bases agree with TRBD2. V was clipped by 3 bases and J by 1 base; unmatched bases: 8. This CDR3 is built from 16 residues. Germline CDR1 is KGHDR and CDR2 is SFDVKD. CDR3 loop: CATSDPRGDKSYEQYF. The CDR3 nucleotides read TGTGCCACCAGTGATCCTCGGGGGGATAAATCCTACGAGCAGTACTTC.

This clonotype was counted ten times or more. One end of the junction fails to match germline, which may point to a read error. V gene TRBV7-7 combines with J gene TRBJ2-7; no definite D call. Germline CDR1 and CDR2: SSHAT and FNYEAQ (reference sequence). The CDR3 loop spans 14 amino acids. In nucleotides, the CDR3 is TGTGCTAGCAGCTCCCGCAAAAAGTCCTACGAGCAGTACTTC. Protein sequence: CASSSRKKSYEQYF.

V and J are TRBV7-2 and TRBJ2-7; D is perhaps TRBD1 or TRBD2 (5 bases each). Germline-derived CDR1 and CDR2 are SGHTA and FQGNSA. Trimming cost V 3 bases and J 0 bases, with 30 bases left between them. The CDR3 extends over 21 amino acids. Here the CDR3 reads CASSFCICGARGQGGSYEQYF. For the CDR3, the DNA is TGTGCCAGCAGCTTCTGCATCTGCGGTGCTAGAGGGCAGGGCGGCTCCTACGAGCAGTACTTC.

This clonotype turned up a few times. The DNA of the CDR3 is TGCAGCGTTGGGTTACTAGCGGGAGGGCCAGATACGCAGTATTTT. Translating gives CSVGLLAGGPDTQYF. This sequence joins TRBV29-1 and TRBJ2-3; the match to TRBD2 covers 13 bases. The CDR3 is made up of 15 amino acids. CDR1 and CDR2 from the germline V gene are SQVTM and ANQGSEA. V was clipped by 4 bases and J by 4 bases; unmatched bases: 5.

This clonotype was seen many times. CDR3 sequence reads: CSARDPRSYEQYF. CDR3 coding DNA: TGCAGTGCTAGAGATCCCCGCTCCTACGAGCAGTACTTC. The genes are TRBV20-1 and TRBJ2-7; unclear D gene. CDR1 and CDR2 from the germline V gene are DFQATT and SNEGSKA (reference sequence). The CDR3 sequence is 13 residues long. The ends were cut back, 0 bases at V and 0 bases at J, with 6 bases in the middle.

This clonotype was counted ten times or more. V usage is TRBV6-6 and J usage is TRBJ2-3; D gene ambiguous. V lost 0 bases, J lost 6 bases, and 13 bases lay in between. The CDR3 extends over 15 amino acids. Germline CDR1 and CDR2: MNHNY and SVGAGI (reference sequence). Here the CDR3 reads CASSYSKALVDTQYF. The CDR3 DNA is TGTGCCAGCAGTTACTCGAAAGCGTTAGTCGATACGCAGTATTTT.

The CDR3 DNA is TGTGCCAGCAGTGAACGACAGGGGGCAGATACGCAGTATTTT. Translating it yields CASSERQGADTQYF. This chain joins TRBV6-2 or TRBV6-3 and TRBJ2-3, with 9 bases aligning to TRBD1. Germline CDR1 and CDR2: MNHEY and SVGEGT. The CDR3 has 14 amino acids. The junction had 4 bases not matched to a gene; V was cut back by 5 bases and J by 4 bases.

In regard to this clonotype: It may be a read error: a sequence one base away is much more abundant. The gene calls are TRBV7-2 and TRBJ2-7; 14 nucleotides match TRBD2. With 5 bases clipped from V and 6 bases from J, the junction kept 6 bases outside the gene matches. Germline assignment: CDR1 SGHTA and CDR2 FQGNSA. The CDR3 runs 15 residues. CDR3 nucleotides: TGTGCCAGCAGCACCTCCGGACTAGCGGGAGGCGAGCAGTACTTC. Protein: CASSTSGLAGGEQYF.

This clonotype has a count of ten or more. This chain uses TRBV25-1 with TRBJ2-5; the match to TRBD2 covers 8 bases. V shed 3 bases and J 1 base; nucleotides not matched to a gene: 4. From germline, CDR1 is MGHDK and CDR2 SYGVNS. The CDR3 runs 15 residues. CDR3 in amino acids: CASSDQRESQETQYF. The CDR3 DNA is TGTGCCAGCAGTGACCAGCGGGAGAGCCAAGAGACCCAGTACTTC.

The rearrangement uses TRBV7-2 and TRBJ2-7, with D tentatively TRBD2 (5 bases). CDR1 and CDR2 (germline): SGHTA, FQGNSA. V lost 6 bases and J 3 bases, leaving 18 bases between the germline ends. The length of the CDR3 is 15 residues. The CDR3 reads CASRPDFRGIYEQYF. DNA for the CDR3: TGTGCCAGCAGACCGGACTTTCGAGGGATCTACGAGCAGTACTTC.

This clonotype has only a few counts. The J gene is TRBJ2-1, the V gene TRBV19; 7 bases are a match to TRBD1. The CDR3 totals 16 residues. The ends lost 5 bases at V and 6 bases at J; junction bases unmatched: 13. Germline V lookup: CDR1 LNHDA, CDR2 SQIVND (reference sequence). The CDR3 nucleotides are TGTGCCAGTAGTCTCCGACGACAGGGCCCTCTCAATGAGCAGTTCTTC. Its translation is CASSLRRQGPLNEQFF.

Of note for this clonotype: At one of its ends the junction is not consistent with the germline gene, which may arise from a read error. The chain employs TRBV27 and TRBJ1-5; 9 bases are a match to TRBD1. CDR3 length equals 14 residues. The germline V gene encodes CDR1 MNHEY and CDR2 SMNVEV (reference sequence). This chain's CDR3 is CASSLGTGKQPQHF. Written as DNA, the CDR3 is TGTGCCAGCAGTTTAGGGACAGGGAAACAGCCCCAGCATTTC.

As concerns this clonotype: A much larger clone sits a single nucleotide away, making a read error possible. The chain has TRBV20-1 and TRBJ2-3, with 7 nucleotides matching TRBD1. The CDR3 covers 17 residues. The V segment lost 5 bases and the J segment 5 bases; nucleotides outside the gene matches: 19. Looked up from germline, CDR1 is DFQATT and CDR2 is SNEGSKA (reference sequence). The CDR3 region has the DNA TGCAGTGCTGGACGTACTCGGACAGGTTTTTTTCGAGATACGCAGTATTTT. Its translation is CSAGRTRTGFFRDTQYF.

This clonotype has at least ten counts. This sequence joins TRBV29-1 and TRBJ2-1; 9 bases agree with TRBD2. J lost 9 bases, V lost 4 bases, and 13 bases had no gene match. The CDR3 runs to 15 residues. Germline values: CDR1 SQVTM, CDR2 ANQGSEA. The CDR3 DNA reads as TGCAGCGTTGTACCAATGAGGGCGGGAGGGTTTGAGCAGTTCTTC. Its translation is CSVVPMRAGGFEQFF.

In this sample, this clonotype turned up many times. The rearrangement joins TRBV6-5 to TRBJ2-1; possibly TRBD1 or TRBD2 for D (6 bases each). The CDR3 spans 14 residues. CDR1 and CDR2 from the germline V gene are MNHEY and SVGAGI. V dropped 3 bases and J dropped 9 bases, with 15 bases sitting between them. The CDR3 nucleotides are TGTGCCAGCAGTTATGGGGGGCTCGTAGGTGAGCAGTTCTTC. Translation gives CASSYGGLVGEQFF.

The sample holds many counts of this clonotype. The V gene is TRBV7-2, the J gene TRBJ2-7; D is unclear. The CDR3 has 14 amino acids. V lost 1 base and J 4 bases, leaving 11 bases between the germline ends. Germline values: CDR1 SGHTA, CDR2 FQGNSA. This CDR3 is CASSLGQSVYEQYF. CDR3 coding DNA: TGTGCCAGCAGCTTAGGTCAGAGCGTTTACGAGCAGTACTTC.

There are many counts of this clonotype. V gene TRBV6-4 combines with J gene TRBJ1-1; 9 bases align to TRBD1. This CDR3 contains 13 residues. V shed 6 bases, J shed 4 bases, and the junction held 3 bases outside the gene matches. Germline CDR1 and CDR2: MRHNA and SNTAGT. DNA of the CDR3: TGTGCCAGCAGCGCGACAGGGGGCACTGAAGCTTTCTTT. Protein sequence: CASSATGGTEAFF.

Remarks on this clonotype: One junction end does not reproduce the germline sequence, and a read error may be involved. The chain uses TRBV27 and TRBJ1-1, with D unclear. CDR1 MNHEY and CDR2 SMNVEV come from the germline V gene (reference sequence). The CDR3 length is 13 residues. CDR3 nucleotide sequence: TGTGCCAGCAGTTTCCGCTGGGAAACTGAAGCCTTCTTT. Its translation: CASSFRWETEAFF.

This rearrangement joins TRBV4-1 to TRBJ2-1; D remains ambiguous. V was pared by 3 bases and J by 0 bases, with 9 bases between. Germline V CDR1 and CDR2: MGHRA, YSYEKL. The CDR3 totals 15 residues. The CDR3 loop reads CASSHAWGSYNEQFF. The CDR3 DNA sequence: TGCGCCAGCAGCCATGCATGGGGCTCCTACAATGAGCAGTTCTTC.

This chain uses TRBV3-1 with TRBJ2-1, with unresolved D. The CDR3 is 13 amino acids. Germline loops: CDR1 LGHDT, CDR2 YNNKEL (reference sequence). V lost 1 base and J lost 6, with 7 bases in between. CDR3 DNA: TGTGCCAGCAGCCAAGCACAGTCCAATGAGCAGTTCTTC. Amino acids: CASSQAQSNEQFF.